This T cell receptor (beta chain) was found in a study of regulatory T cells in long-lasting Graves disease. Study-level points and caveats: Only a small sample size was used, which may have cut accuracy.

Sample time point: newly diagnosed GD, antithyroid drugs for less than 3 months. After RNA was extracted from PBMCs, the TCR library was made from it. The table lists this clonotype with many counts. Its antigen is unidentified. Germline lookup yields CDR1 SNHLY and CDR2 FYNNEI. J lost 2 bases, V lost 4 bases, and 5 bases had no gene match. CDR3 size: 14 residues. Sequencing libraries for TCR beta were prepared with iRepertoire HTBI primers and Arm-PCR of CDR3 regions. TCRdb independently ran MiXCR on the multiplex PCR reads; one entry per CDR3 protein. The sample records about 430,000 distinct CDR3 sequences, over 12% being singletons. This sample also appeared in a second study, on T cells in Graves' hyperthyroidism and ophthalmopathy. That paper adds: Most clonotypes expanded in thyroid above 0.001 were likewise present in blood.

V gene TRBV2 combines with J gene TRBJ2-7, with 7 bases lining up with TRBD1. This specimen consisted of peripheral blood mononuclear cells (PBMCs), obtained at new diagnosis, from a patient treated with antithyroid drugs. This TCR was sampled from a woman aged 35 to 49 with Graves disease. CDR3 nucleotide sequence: TGTGCCAGCAGTGTTCAGGGGGTCCCCTACGAGCAGTACTTC. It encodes CASSVQGVPYEQYF.